The clone carrying this T cell receptor beta chain was observed at least ten times. What it binds is unknown. Noted time point: sample taken at primary tumor resection. Researchers sequenced whole RNA taken from tumor, nontumor lung or frozen PBMC without sorting. TCRdb independently ran MiXCR on the 5' RACE reads; one entry per CDR3 protein. The table lists around 10,000 distinct CDR3 sequences, around 5.1% of them singletons. Germline V gives CDR1 GTSNPN, CDR2 SVGIG (reference sequence). V shed 0 bases and J shed 7 bases, with 6 bases lying between them. This CDR3 is 12 amino acids long. This sample stems from a study of spatial heterogeneity in lung cancer. General observations from the study: In tumors, expanded intratumoral alpha and beta TCR counts tracked mutation counts.

The receptor's source is a female donor with early-stage non-small cell lung cancer. This chain links TRBV30 with TRBJ2-2; D remains ambiguous. The source was lung tumor tissue, collected at surgery. The CDR3 DNA sequence: TGTGCCTGGAGTGTATATATCGGGGAGCTGTTTTTT. This sequence encodes CAWSVYIGELFF.